A selection of T cell receptor beta chains follows, all from one sample in a study of cytomegalovirus exposure and HLA in healthy donors. Profiling relied on immunoSEQ multiplex PCR, and the TCRdb table lists in-frame clones only, not all of them. The data contain 150,000 to 200,000 clones, about nine tenths of them singletons. The sample comprised PBMCs. The receptors stem from a young woman in good health and CMV-seronegative. Both conserved end residues are part of each CDR3. A D gene is named only where the DNA matches it firmly. Only part of the rows carry a size: once, few, many, or a class if the clone is expanded.

-	-	TRBV28	TRBJ2-1	CASSKPGPVNEQFF	TGTGCCAGCAGTAAACCGGGACCCGTGAATGAGCAGTTCTTC
once	TRBD1	TRBV7-9	TRBJ1-1	CASSSLGQGLNTEAFF	TGTGCCAGCAGCTCCCTCGGACAGGGGTTGAACACTGAAGCTTTCTTT
-	TRBD2	TRBV5-1	TRBJ2-1	CASSLEASGSVEQFF	TGCGCCAGCAGCTTGGAGGCTAGCGGGAGTGTGGAGCAGTTCTTC
-	TRBD1	TRBV7-9	TRBJ2-6	CASSSDRVLVGANVLTF	TGTGCCAGCAGCAGCGACAGGGTCCTGGTCGGGGCCAACGTCCTGACTTTC
-	-	TRBV19	TRBJ2-6	CASSDLRGANVLTF	TGTGCCAGTAGTGATCTGCGTGGGGCCAACGTCCTGACTTTC
-	TRBD1	TRBV5-1	TRBJ1-2	CASRERQGLNYGYTF	TGCGCCAGCAGAGAGCGACAGGGCCTTAACTATGGCTACACCTTC
-	-	TRBV2	TRBJ2-2	CASKEGEVTGELFF	TGTGCCAGCAAAGAAGGGGAAGTCACCGGGGAGCTGTTTTTT
-	TRBD1	TRBV29-1	TRBJ2-7	CSVGRDRAYEQYF	TGCAGCGTTGGTCGGGACAGGGCCTACGAGCAGTACTTC
-	-	TRBV4-2	TRBJ2-2	CASSHITGPTGELFF	TGTGCCAGCAGCCACATTACAGGACCCACCGGGGAGCTGTTTTTT
-	TRBD1	TRBV7-9	TRBJ1-4	CASSARDRGGEKLFF	TGTGCCAGCAGCGCTCGGGACAGGGGGGGTGAAAAACTGTTTTTT
-	-	TRBV7-9	TRBJ2-7	CASSITGNGLDEQYF	TGTGCCAGCAGCATTACAGGGAATGGCCTGGACGAGCAGTACTTC
-	TRBD1	TRBV5-1	TRBJ2-1	CASSAAGGGTLNEQFF	TGCGCCAGCAGCGCGGCAGGGGGCGGGACCCTGAATGAGCAGTTCTTC
-	-	TRBV6-5	TRBJ1-5	CASAWTLGQPQHF	TGTGCCAGCGCTTGGACGCTAGGTCAGCCCCAGCATTTT
-	TRBD1	TRBV18	TRBJ2-7	CASSPVWNRGLGEQYF	TGTGCCAGCTCACCAGTGTGGAACAGGGGGCTAGGGGAGCAGTACTTC
-	TRBD2	TRBV5-1	TRBJ2-3	CASSYGLAGTDTQYF	TGCGCCAGCAGCTATGGACTAGCGGGTACAGATACGCAGTATTTT
-	TRBD2	TRBV18	TRBJ2-1	CASSPPSGGGRNEQFF	TGTGCCAGCTCACCACCTAGCGGGGGGGGTCGCAATGAGCAGTTCTTC
-	-	TRBV18	TRBJ1-2	CASSPEGAINYGYTF	TGTGCCAGCTCACCCGAGGGCGCCATAAACTATGGCTACACCTTC
-	TRBD2	TRBV29-1	TRBJ2-7	CSVAMGLGGTYEQYF	TGCAGCGTTGCCATGGGTTTGGGGGGGACCTACGAGCAGTACTTC
-	TRBD2	TRBV5-4	TRBJ2-1	CASSLWREGHEQFF	TGTGCCAGCAGCTTGTGGCGGGAGGGTCATGAGCAGTTCTTC
-	-	TRBV28	TRBJ1-4	CASSWFETANEKLFF	TGTGCCAGCAGTTGGTTTGAGACAGCAAATGAAAAACTGTTTTTT
-	-	TRBV6-1	TRBJ1-6	CASSELESSYNSPLHF	TGTGCCAGCAGTGAACTGGAGAGCTCCTATAATTCACCCCTCCACTTT
-	-	TRBV15	TRBJ1-2	CATSRAPLGNYGYTF	TGTGCCACCAGCAGAGCCCCCCTTGGGAACTATGGCTACACCTTC
once	-	TRBV5-4	TRBJ2-3	CASSPRAGLTDTQYF	TGTGCCAGCAGCCCCCGGGCGGGGTTAACAGATACGCAGTATTTT
-	TRBD1	TRBV5-1	TRBJ2-3	CASSSNSGTGGADTQYF	TGCGCCAGCAGCTCAAACTCCGGGACAGGGGGCGCGGATACGCAGTATTTT
-	TRBD1	TRBV6-5	TRBJ1-5	CASSKGQGNQPQHF	TGTGCCAGCAGTAAAGGACAGGGGAATCAGCCCCAGCATTTT
-	-	TRBV18	TRBJ2-1	CASSDGPGNEQFF	TGTGCCAGCTCAGACGGACCGGGCAATGAGCAGTTCTTC